This T cell receptor beta chain was retrieved from a study of graft-versus-host responses after intestinal transplantation (dated by TCRdb to the early 2020s). Study-level background: Recipients received multivisceral, liver-intestinal, or isolated intestinal transplants. After intestinal transplantation, graft-versus-host and host-versus-graft alloreactive T cell clones were followed in the graft, circulation and bone marrow using bulk TCR-beta CDR3 sequencing. Anti-thymocyte globulin induction was given to all recipients, followed by maintenance tacrolimus and steroids for approximately 3 years. Alloreactive clones were identified by sequencing pre-transplant mixed lymphocyte reaction products and comparing them with unstimulated pre-transplant donor and recipient T cells. Donor T cell macrochimerism was defined as a peak of at least 4% donor T cells among recipient peripheral blood mononuclear cells. Of the roughly 24 intestinal transplant recipients enrolled in the cohort, one of whom was a retransplant, 3 patients without pretransplant specimens were excluded. Samples from three later patients were sequenced in-house on an Illumina MiSeq with MiXCR processing rather than by the commercial service. What the study reported, not specific to this receptor: GvH clones were found in recipient bone marrow, and some of the GvH clones appeared earlier in ileal mucosa or blood, which is consistent with an intestinal mucosal origin. The conclusions were limited by the relatively low number and heterogeneity of the intestinal transplant patients. In patients with donor T cell macrochimerism, the allografts had high GvH to HvG T cell clonal ratios. Early after transplant, declines in HvG clones were associated with peak levels of circulating GvH clones.

Inclusive of the bounding cysteine and phenylalanine, the CDR3 is 16 residues long. Left in the record is the CDR3 DNA by itself, 48 bases read in frame from the first base. Unmatched junction bases come to 5, with V trimmed by 2 bases and J by 1 base. The germline V gene (reference sequence) yields MNHNY for CDR1 and SVGAGI for CDR2. Details on this clone: Its antigen specificity is not known. No much larger clone exists at a distance of one base, and base qualities are not known.

Library preparation used the immunoSEQ multiplex PCR assay. For most patients, genomic DNA was isolated with the Qiagen DNeasy Blood and Tissue Kit and shipped frozen to Adaptive Biotechnologies for TCR sequencing. For most patients, genomic DNA was subjected to high-throughput TCR-beta CDR3 sequencing by Adaptive Biotechnologies. Concerning the study's data processing: Adaptive's ImmunoSEQ software was the source of the TCR sequencing data for fewer than 20 patients, while a few other patients were processed with MiXCR and VDJtools. To correct CD4 versus CD8 sorting errors, sequences present in both subsets at a frequency ratio below 5:1 were removed. CDR3 nucleotide sequences shared between donor and recipient were removed because their origin could not be assigned. To be classed as alloreactive, a clone needed at least 2-fold expansion over unstimulated cells and a minimum CFSE-low frequency of 0.002% (template counts) or 0.001% (read counts). Clones were considered mappable if detected in sequenced pre-transplant spleen, lymph node, or MLR CFSE-low populations of the donor or recipient. The cumulative frequency of alloreactive clones was calculated as a percentage of all sequences, weighted by copy number. TCRdb obtained this table from immuneACCESS and retained in-frame rearrangements with V and J assigned. These tables miss some clones; where compared with another copy, unresolved V genes account for less than half of the shortfall, and the remainder is unexplained. V and J calls and clone size are given by that table; D and trimming were obtained from the DNA. In this sample the table shows approximately 79,000 clones, about four fifths of which occur a single time. 0.65% to 0.85% of the sample is in the top ten clones.

The time point label on this specimen signifies: cells obtained before transplantation from donor or recipient. CD3+CD4+ and CD3+CD8+ populations were FACS-sorted from unstimulated pre-transplant donor and recipient cells taken from spleen or lymph nodes. Specimen: unstimulated CD4+ T cells sorted from spleen or lymph node cells, collected before intestinal transplant. This sequence uses TRBV6-6 and TRBJ2-3, with 8 bases matching TRBD1. The TCR originated in a human donor who received an intestinal transplant. The CDR3 region reads CASSYLVTGGTDTQYF. The DNA sequence is TGTGCCAGCAGTTACCTAGTGACAGGGGGCACAGATACGCAGTATTTT.